This TCR beta chain was found in a study of CD8 T cells in ankylosing spondylitis. TCRdb redid the calling of the 5' RACE reads with MiXCR, one entry per CDR3 protein. Among 200,000 or so distinct CDR3 sequences listed, 25% to 30% were seen once. This clonotype was observed a few times. The antigen is unknown. Overall study results and limits: Clones linked with disease were CD8+ and fairly uncommon in the peripheral blood. In synovial fluid and blood from reactive arthritis, some motif variants were previously reported. As reported, disease-linked clones showed significant enrichment in matched ankylosing spondylitis synovial fluid.

This receptor was taken from a male donor with ankylosing spondylitis or in good health (not recorded which). Input material: blood, either unsorted or a sorted T cell fraction (not recorded which).

CDR3 amino acids: CASSSGRQTSTDTQYF. Written as DNA, the CDR3 is TGCGCCAGCAGCTCCGGACGGCAGACTAGCACAGATACGCAGTATTTT. The chain recombines TRBV5-1 with TRBJ2-3; D not resolved. Germline lookup yields CDR1 SGHRS and CDR2 YFSETQ. CDR3 size: 16 residues. Trimming cost V 3 bases and J 0 bases, with 14 bases left between them.